The rows below give T cell receptor beta chains drawn from one sample of a study of response to subunit inactivated influenza vaccine. TCRdb recomputed calls from the RT-PCR reads with MiXCR, one row per CDR3 protein. The table includes about 520,000 distinct CDR3 sequences, around 25% detected once. This specimen consisted of CD4+ T cells sorted from PBMCs, obtained 4 to 6 days after vaccination. These receptor sequences come from a man aged 50-59 years who received an inactivated influenza vaccine. Each CDR3 is given with its conserved first and last residue. Fields, in order: J gene, clone size, CDR3 length, V gene, D gene, CDR3 protein, CDR3 DNA. D genes are given only for firm matches. Expanded clones are given a class, and other clones once, few, many or no size at all.

j_gene: TRBJ2-5; abundance: few; len: 13; v_gene: TRBV20-1; d_gene: .; CDR3aa: CSATTQGGETQYF; CDR3nt: TGCAGTGCCACGACGCAGGGTGGGGAGACCCAGTACTTC
j_gene: TRBJ2-3; abundance: .; len: 17; v_gene: TRBV9; d_gene: .; CDR3aa: CASSVGGRGHGTDTQYF; CDR3nt: TGTGCCAGCAGCGTAGGAGGCAGGGGACATGGCACAGATACGCAGTATTTT
j_gene: TRBJ2-1; abundance: few; len: 13; v_gene: TRBV6-5; d_gene: .; CDR3aa: CASSYSGSREQFF; CDR3nt: TGTGCCAGCAGTTACTCGGGGTCGCGTGAGCAGTTCTTC
j_gene: TRBJ2-7; abundance: many; len: 13; v_gene: TRBV20-1; d_gene: .; CDR3aa: CSASFGRSYEQYF; CDR3nt: TGCAGTGCTAGTTTTGGTCGCTCCTACGAGCAGTACTTC
j_gene: TRBJ2-2; abundance: .; len: 16; v_gene: TRBV12-3/TRBV12-4; d_gene: TRBD2; CDR3aa: CASSRPSGGRTGELFF; CDR3nt: TGTGCCAGCAGTCGTCCTAGCGGAGGAAGGACCGGGGAGCTGTTTTTT
j_gene: TRBJ2-2; abundance: few; len: 16; v_gene: TRBV5-1; d_gene: TRBD1; CDR3aa: CASDSGQGDITGELFF; CDR3nt: TGCGCCAGCGATTCCGGACAGGGGGATATCACCGGGGAGCTGTTTTTT
j_gene: TRBJ1-5; abundance: .; len: 19; v_gene: TRBV6-2/TRBV6-3; d_gene: TRBD1; CDR3aa: CAICYYRGPRSVGNQPQHF; CDR3nt: TGTGCCATCTGTTACTACAGGGGCCCGAGATCGGTTGGCAATCAGCCCCAGCATTTT
j_gene: TRBJ1-4; abundance: .; len: 16; v_gene: TRBV4-2; d_gene: .; CDR3aa: CASSHKTVATNEKLFF; CDR3nt: TGTGCCAGCAGCCATAAGACGGTTGCAACTAATGAAAAACTGTTTTTT
j_gene: TRBJ2-2; abundance: .; len: 17; v_gene: TRBV3-1; d_gene: TRBD1; CDR3aa: CASSLYTGTDFAGELFF; CDR3nt: TGTGCCAGCAGTCTTTATACCGGGACAGATTTTGCCGGGGAGCTGTTTTTT
j_gene: TRBJ2-7; abundance: .; len: 11; v_gene: TRBV7-8; d_gene: .; CDR3aa: CASSMTYEQYF; CDR3nt: TGTGCCAGCAGCATGACCTACGAGCAGTACTTC
j_gene: TRBJ2-5; abundance: few; len: 14; v_gene: TRBV2; d_gene: TRBD1; CDR3aa: CASSGQGGLETQYF; CDR3nt: TGTGCCAGCAGTGGACAGGGTGGACTAGAGACCCAGTACTTC
j_gene: TRBJ2-1; abundance: few; len: 14; v_gene: TRBV15; d_gene: TRBD1; CDR3aa: CATSRDRGNNEQFF; CDR3nt: TGTGCCACCAGTCGGGACAGGGGGAACAATGAGCAGTTCTTC
j_gene: TRBJ2-1; abundance: .; len: 13; v_gene: TRBV5-6; d_gene: .; CDR3aa: CASSLFTNGEQFF; CDR3nt: TGTGCCAGCAGCTTGTTTACCAACGGTGAGCAGTTCTTC
j_gene: TRBJ2-7; abundance: .; len: 14; v_gene: TRBV12-3/TRBV12-4; d_gene: .; CDR3aa: CASSLMRSPYEQYF; CDR3nt: TGTGCCAGCAGTTTGATGCGCTCTCCCTACGAGCAGTACTTC
j_gene: TRBJ2-1; abundance: many; len: 15; v_gene: TRBV5-6; d_gene: TRBD1; CDR3aa: CASSLTGGAYNEQFF; CDR3nt: TGTGCCAGCAGCCTGACAGGGGGCGCCTACAATGAGCAGTTCTTC
j_gene: TRBJ2-1; abundance: few; len: 14; v_gene: TRBV7-2; d_gene: .; CDR3aa: CASSFKWRDSEQFF; CDR3nt: TGTGCCAGCAGCTTTAAATGGCGGGACAGTGAGCAGTTCTTC
j_gene: TRBJ2-3; abundance: .; len: 13; v_gene: TRBV20-1; d_gene: .; CDR3aa: CSAIGGSTDTQYF; CDR3nt: TGCAGTGCTATAGGGGGGAGCACAGATACGCAGTATTTT
j_gene: TRBJ2-3; abundance: many; len: 13; v_gene: TRBV6-2/TRBV6-3; d_gene: .; CDR3aa: CASTPSGGDTQYF; CDR3nt: TGTGCCAGCACCCCTAGTGGGGGGGATACGCAGTATTTT
j_gene: TRBJ1-1; abundance: few; len: 15; v_gene: TRBV4-2; d_gene: .; CDR3aa: CASSQVAQMNTEAFF; CDR3nt: TGTGCCAGCAGCCAAGTGGCCCAGATGAACACTGAAGCTTTCTTT
j_gene: TRBJ2-3; abundance: .; len: 18; v_gene: TRBV20-1; d_gene: TRBD2; CDR3aa: CSATTGTSGSIGTDTQYF; CDR3nt: TGCAGTGCTACGACCGGGACTAGCGGGAGTATCGGTACAGATACGCAGTATTTT
j_gene: TRBJ1-5; abundance: few; len: 14; v_gene: TRBV12-3/TRBV12-4; d_gene: .; CDR3aa: CASSPGTPRQPQHF; CDR3nt: TGTGCCAGCAGTCCCGGGACACCGCGACAGCCCCAGCATTTT
j_gene: TRBJ2-6; abundance: .; len: 13; v_gene: TRBV20-1; d_gene: .; CDR3aa: CSADKPGANVLTF; CDR3nt: TGCAGTGCTGACAAGCCCGGGGCCAACGTCCTGACTTTC
j_gene: TRBJ2-7; abundance: few; len: 14; v_gene: TRBV7-2; d_gene: .; CDR3aa: CASSPAGRAYEQYF; CDR3nt: TGTGCCAGCAGCCCAGCGGGCAGGGCCTACGAGCAGTACTTC
j_gene: TRBJ2-2; abundance: .; len: 15; v_gene: TRBV5-1; d_gene: .; CDR3aa: CASSRTSQNTGELFF; CDR3nt: TGCGCCAGCAGCCGTACATCTCAGAACACCGGGGAGCTGTTTTTT
j_gene: TRBJ1-5; abundance: few; len: 16; v_gene: TRBV5-1; d_gene: .; CDR3aa: CASSLGGGGDNQPQHF; CDR3nt: TGCGCCAGCAGCTTGGGTGGGGGAGGCGACAATCAGCCCCAGCATTTT
j_gene: TRBJ1-6; abundance: .; len: 14; v_gene: TRBV10-3; d_gene: .; CDR3aa: CAIGSDTPNSPLHF; CDR3nt: TGTGCCATCGGTTCGGACACTCCTAATTCACCCCTCCACTTT
j_gene: TRBJ2-5; abundance: .; len: 15; v_gene: TRBV10-3; d_gene: TRBD2; CDR3aa: CAISERGLAMETQYF; CDR3nt: TGTGCCATCAGTGAGAGGGGACTAGCGATGGAGACCCAGTACTTC
j_gene: TRBJ1-1; abundance: .; len: 9; v_gene: TRBV21-1; d_gene: .; CDR3aa: CASIYEAFF; CDR3nt: TGTGCCAGCATTTATGAAGCTTTCTTT
j_gene: TRBJ1-1; abundance: .; len: 13; v_gene: TRBV30; d_gene: .; CDR3aa: CAWRFWGDTEAFF; CDR3nt: TGTGCCTGGAGGTTTTGGGGAGACACTGAAGCTTTCTTT
j_gene: TRBJ2-3; abundance: .; len: 13; v_gene: TRBV7-2; d_gene: .; CDR3aa: CAGGRPGTDTQYF; CDR3nt: TGTGCCGGAGGCCGACCCGGCACAGATACGCAGTATTTT
j_gene: TRBJ2-7; abundance: .; len: 15; v_gene: TRBV7-3; d_gene: TRBD2; CDR3aa: CASSQLPGGIYEQYF; CDR3nt: TGTGCCAGCAGCCAACTGCCGGGAGGGATCTACGAGCAGTACTTC
j_gene: TRBJ1-1; abundance: .; len: 13; v_gene: TRBV9; d_gene: .; CDR3aa: CASSPRGRSEAFF; CDR3nt: TGTGCCAGCAGCCCACGGGGGAGATCTGAAGCTTTCTTT
j_gene: TRBJ2-7; abundance: few; len: 14; v_gene: TRBV6-2/TRBV6-3; d_gene: TRBD2; CDR3aa: CASSYLAGSYEQYF; CDR3nt: TGTGCCAGCAGTTACTTAGCGGGATCCTACGAGCAGTACTTC
j_gene: TRBJ2-3; abundance: .; len: 14; v_gene: TRBV20-1; d_gene: .; CDR3aa: CSALGQAGTDTQYF; CDR3nt: TGCAGTGCCCTAGGGCAAGCAGGCACAGATACGCAGTATTTT
j_gene: TRBJ2-2; abundance: .; len: 15; v_gene: TRBV12-3/TRBV12-4; d_gene: .; CDR3aa: CASSTGSSNTGELFF; CDR3nt: TGTGCCAGCAGCACAGGGAGCTCGAACACCGGGGAGCTGTTTTTT
j_gene: TRBJ2-3; abundance: few; len: 14; v_gene: TRBV20-1; d_gene: .; CDR3aa: CSAGPPGITDTQYF; CDR3nt: TGCAGCGCGGGCCCCCCAGGGATCACAGATACGCAGTATTTT
j_gene: TRBJ1-5; abundance: .; len: 19; v_gene: TRBV10-2; d_gene: TRBD1; CDR3aa: CAGSEYRDRGKNGNQPQHF; CDR3nt: TGCGCCGGCAGTGAGTACCGGGACAGGGGGAAGAATGGCAATCAGCCCCAGCATTTT
j_gene: TRBJ2-5; abundance: few; len: 13; v_gene: TRBV12-3/TRBV12-4; d_gene: .; CDR3aa: CASSLQQQETQYF; CDR3nt: TGTGCCAGCAGTTTACAGCAGCAAGAGACCCAGTACTTC
j_gene: TRBJ2-1; abundance: few; len: 15; v_gene: TRBV4-2; d_gene: TRBD1; CDR3aa: CASSLPTGAWNEQFF; CDR3nt: TGTGCCAGCAGCCTTCCGACAGGGGCTTGGAATGAGCAGTTCTTC
j_gene: TRBJ1-1; abundance: few; len: 15; v_gene: TRBV7-2; d_gene: .; CDR3aa: CASSENARGGTEAFF; CDR3nt: TGTGCCAGCAGTGAAAACGCCAGGGGTGGCACTGAAGCTTTCTTT
j_gene: TRBJ1-1; abundance: few; len: 14; v_gene: TRBV6-1; d_gene: .; CDR3aa: CASSEPGMNTEAFF; CDR3nt: TGTGCCAGCAGTGAGCCCGGGATGAACACTGAAGCTTTCTTT
j_gene: TRBJ2-1; abundance: many; len: 16; v_gene: TRBV7-2; d_gene: TRBD2; CDR3aa: CASSLGTSGGAHEQFF; CDR3nt: TGTGCCAGCAGCTTAGGGACTAGCGGGGGGGCCCATGAGCAGTTCTTC
j_gene: TRBJ1-1; abundance: .; len: 13; v_gene: TRBV5-1; d_gene: .; CDR3aa: CASSLPSSPEAFF; CDR3nt: TGCGCCAGCAGCCTCCCCTCATCGCCTGAAGCTTTCTTT
j_gene: TRBJ1-2; abundance: .; len: 14; v_gene: TRBV5-1; d_gene: .; CDR3aa: CASSLAETNYGYTF; CDR3nt: TGCGCCAGCAGCTTGGCCGAAACTAACTATGGCTACACCTTC
j_gene: TRBJ2-7; abundance: .; len: 17; v_gene: TRBV20-1; d_gene: .; CDR3aa: CSARDSIGRGGGYEQYF; CDR3nt: TGCAGTGCTAGAGATAGTATCGGGAGAGGGGGTGGCTACGAGCAGTACTTC
j_gene: TRBJ2-7; abundance: few; len: 15; v_gene: TRBV5-1; d_gene: .; CDR3aa: CASSLGQTVNYEQYF; CDR3nt: TGCGCCAGCAGCTTGGGCCAGACAGTAAACTACGAGCAGTACTTC